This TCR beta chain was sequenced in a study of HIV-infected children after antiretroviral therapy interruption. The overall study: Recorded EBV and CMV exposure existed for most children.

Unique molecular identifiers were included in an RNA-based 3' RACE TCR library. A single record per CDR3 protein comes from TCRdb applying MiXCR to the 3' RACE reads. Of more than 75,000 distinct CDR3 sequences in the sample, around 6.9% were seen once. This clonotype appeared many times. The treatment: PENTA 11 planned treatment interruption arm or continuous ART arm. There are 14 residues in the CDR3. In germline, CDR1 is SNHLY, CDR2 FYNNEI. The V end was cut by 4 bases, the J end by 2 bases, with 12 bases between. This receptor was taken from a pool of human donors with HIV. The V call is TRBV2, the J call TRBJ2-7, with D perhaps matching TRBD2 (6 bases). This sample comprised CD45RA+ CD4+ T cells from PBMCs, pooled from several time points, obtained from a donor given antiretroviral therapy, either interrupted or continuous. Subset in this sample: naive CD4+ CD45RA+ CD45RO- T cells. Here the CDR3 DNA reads TGTGCCAGCAGTGCCGGGACTCCGACCTACGAGCAGTACTTC. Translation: CASSAGTPTYEQYF.